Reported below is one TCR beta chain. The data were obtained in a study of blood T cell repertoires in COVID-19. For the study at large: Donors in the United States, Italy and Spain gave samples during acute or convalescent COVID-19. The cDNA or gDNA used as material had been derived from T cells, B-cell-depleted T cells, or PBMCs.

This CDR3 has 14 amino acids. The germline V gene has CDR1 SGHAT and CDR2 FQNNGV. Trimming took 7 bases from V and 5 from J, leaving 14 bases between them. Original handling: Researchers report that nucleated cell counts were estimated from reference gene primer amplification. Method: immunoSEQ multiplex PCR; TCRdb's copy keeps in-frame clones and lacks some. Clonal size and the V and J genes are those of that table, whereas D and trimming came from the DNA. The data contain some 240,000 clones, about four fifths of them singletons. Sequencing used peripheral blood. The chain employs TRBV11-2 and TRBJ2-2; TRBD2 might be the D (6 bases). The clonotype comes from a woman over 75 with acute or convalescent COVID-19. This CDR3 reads CASTLGGGTGELFF. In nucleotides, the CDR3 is TGTGCCAGCACCCTGGGGGGAGGAACCGGGGAGCTGTTTTTT.